The rows below give T cell receptor beta chains drawn from one sample of a study of T cell changes during pregnancy in multiple sclerosis. Using immunoSEQ multiplex PCR, the repertoire was profiled, and TCRdb retains in-frame clones only, with some absent. The profile covers approximately 96,000 clones, with just over 90% appearing a single time and around 2.1% taken by the ten largest. The material was peripheral blood, obtained after pregnancy. Receptor source: a female donor in good health, enrolled as a control in a pregnancy study. The CDR3 runs from the conserved cysteine through the conserved F or W. A D gene is named only where the DNA matches it firmly. The listing skips clone size in some rows; elsewhere it reads once, few, many or a size class.

cdr3_nt: TGCGCCAGCAGTGAGGCCCGGACCGGGGCCTGGGAGGGCAACGAGCAGTACTTC
cdr3_aa: CASSEARTGAWEGNEQYF
j_call: TRBJ2-7
clone_size: .
d_call: TRBD2
v_call: TRBV10-1

cdr3_nt: TGTGCCAGGCCGGAGACCAACTACGAGCAGTACTTC
cdr3_aa: CARPETNYEQYF
j_call: TRBJ2-7
clone_size: once
d_call: .
v_call: TRBV21-1

cdr3_nt: TGTGCCAGCAGCCTCCGGACTAGCGGGAGGGCCGGGGACGAGCAGTACTTC
cdr3_aa: CASSLRTSGRAGDEQYF
j_call: TRBJ2-7
clone_size: .
d_call: TRBD2
v_call: TRBV5-6

cdr3_nt: TGTGCCAGCAGCTTAGTTGGGCCCGCTAACTATGGCTACACCTTC
cdr3_aa: CASSLVGPANYGYTF
j_call: TRBJ1-2
clone_size: .
d_call: .
v_call: TRBV7-2

cdr3_nt: TGTGCCATCAGTGAGTGGGCGGGAGCGAACGAGCAGTACTTC
cdr3_aa: CAISEWAGANEQYF
j_call: TRBJ2-7
clone_size: once
d_call: TRBD2
v_call: TRBV10-3

cdr3_nt: TGCGCCAGCAGATCCGCAACTAATGAAAAACTGTTTTTT
cdr3_aa: CASRSATNEKLFF
j_call: TRBJ1-4
clone_size: once
d_call: .
v_call: TRBV5-1

cdr3_nt: TGTGCCAGCAGCAGAATAGGGGGCCTCGGCAATGAGCAGTTCTTC
cdr3_aa: CASSRIGGLGNEQFF
j_call: TRBJ2-1
clone_size: once
d_call: TRBD1
v_call: TRBV5-4

cdr3_nt: TGTGCCAGCAGCTCACAGGGCTTCCAACCCCATGAAGCTTTCTTT
cdr3_aa: CASSSQGFQPHEAFF
j_call: TRBJ1-1
clone_size: .
d_call: .
v_call: TRBV11-2

cdr3_nt: TGTGCCAGCAGCTTAGTGGGACTAGGGGGCACCGGGGAGCTGTTTTTT
cdr3_aa: CASSLVGLGGTGELFF
j_call: TRBJ2-2
clone_size: .
d_call: TRBD2
v_call: TRBV7-6

cdr3_nt: TGTGCCAGCAGCCAGACACCGAACACTGAAGCTTTCTTT
cdr3_aa: CASSQTPNTEAFF
j_call: TRBJ1-1
clone_size: .
d_call: .
v_call: TRBV5-5

cdr3_nt: TGTGCCAGCAGCCCCACCGCGGGGCTAGCGGGAGGCCCGGTTAGGGAGCAGTACTTC
cdr3_aa: CASSPTAGLAGGPVREQYF
j_call: TRBJ2-7
clone_size: .
d_call: TRBD2
v_call: TRBV28

cdr3_nt: TGTGCCAGCTCACCACAACAACAGGGCTACACCTTC
cdr3_aa: CASSPQQQGYTF
j_call: TRBJ1-2
clone_size: once
d_call: .
v_call: TRBV18

cdr3_nt: TGTGCCAGCAGCTCGGCAGGGATATCCTACGAGCAGTACTTC
cdr3_aa: CASSSAGISYEQYF
j_call: TRBJ2-7
clone_size: .
d_call: .
v_call: TRBV7-9

cdr3_nt: TGTGCAAGTCGCCCGGGGGGTAATTCATCCTACGAGCAGTACTTC
cdr3_aa: CASRPGGNSSYEQYF
j_call: TRBJ2-7
clone_size: .
d_call: .
v_call: TRBV12-2

cdr3_nt: TGTGCCAGCACCCCAGCCATTCCGGGACAGGCCCAATATGGCTACACCTTC
cdr3_aa: CASTPAIPGQAQYGYTF
j_call: TRBJ1-2
clone_size: .
d_call: TRBD1
v_call: TRBV27

cdr3_nt: TGTGCCAGCAGTTATTCGGAGACAGGGTCGTTCTATGGCTACACCTTC
cdr3_aa: CASSYSETGSFYGYTF
j_call: TRBJ1-2
clone_size: .
d_call: TRBD1
v_call: TRBV6-6

cdr3_nt: TGTGCCAGCAGGAAACAGGCGACGGAAGGCTACACCTTC
cdr3_aa: CASRKQATEGYTF
j_call: TRBJ1-2
clone_size: .
d_call: .
v_call: TRBV2

cdr3_nt: TGTGCCAGCAGTAAACAGGGCGGTCCTAAGTCCGAGCAGTACTTC
cdr3_aa: CASSKQGGPKSEQYF
j_call: TRBJ2-7
clone_size: .
d_call: .
v_call: TRBV6-5

cdr3_nt: TGTGCCACCAGCAGTCGCACGACAGGGGCCGTTGCTTTCTTT
cdr3_aa: CATSSRTTGAVAFF
j_call: TRBJ1-1
clone_size: .
d_call: TRBD1
v_call: TRBV15

cdr3_nt: TGTGCCAGCAACCCGGGGACTGAAGCTTTCTTT
cdr3_aa: CASNPGTEAFF
j_call: TRBJ1-1
clone_size: .
d_call: .
v_call: TRBV6-1

cdr3_nt: TGTGCCAGCAGCCCCCGGGGAGGACAGGCGCGCACTGAAGCTTTCTTT
cdr3_aa: CASSPRGGQARTEAFF
j_call: TRBJ1-1
clone_size: .
d_call: TRBD1
v_call: TRBV9

cdr3_nt: TGCGCCAGCAGCTTGGGAAGGGGGGGAGCCATGAATGAGCAGTTCTTC
cdr3_aa: CASSLGRGGAMNEQFF
j_call: TRBJ2-1
clone_size: .
d_call: .
v_call: TRBV5-1

cdr3_nt: TGTGCCAGCAGCTCCCCAGCAGGGGGACCGGGGAGAGAGCTGTTTTTT
cdr3_aa: CASSSPAGGPGRELFF
j_call: TRBJ2-2
clone_size: once
d_call: TRBD1
v_call: TRBV7-9

cdr3_nt: TGTGCCAGCAGCTATCAACAGGTGAGGAACACTGAAGCTTTCTTT
cdr3_aa: CASSYQQVRNTEAFF
j_call: TRBJ1-1
clone_size: .
d_call: .
v_call: TRBV5-6

cdr3_nt: TGTGCCACCAGCGTCCAGGGGGGATTCTCTGGGGCCAACGTCCTGACTTTC
cdr3_aa: CATSVQGGFSGANVLTF
j_call: TRBJ2-6
clone_size: .
d_call: .
v_call: TRBV15

cdr3_nt: TGCGCCAGCAGCCGCAACCTCGGAGGCAGAGATGGCTACACCTTC
cdr3_aa: CASSRNLGGRDGYTF
j_call: TRBJ1-2
clone_size: .
d_call: .
v_call: TRBV4-1

cdr3_nt: TGTGCCAGCAGCCGACAGGGGGCCTACGAGCAGTACTTC
cdr3_aa: CASSRQGAYEQYF
j_call: TRBJ2-7
clone_size: .
d_call: TRBD1
v_call: TRBV28

cdr3_nt: TGTGCCAGCAGCCAGGGACAGGGGTACGAGCAGTACTTC
cdr3_aa: CASSQGQGYEQYF
j_call: TRBJ2-7
clone_size: .
d_call: TRBD1
v_call: TRBV11-3

cdr3_nt: TGCGCCAGCAGCCCCGACAGGGTCGACTATGGCTACACCTTC
cdr3_aa: CASSPDRVDYGYTF
j_call: TRBJ1-2
clone_size: few
d_call: TRBD1
v_call: TRBV5-1

cdr3_nt: TGTGCCAGCAGTCTTCAGGGACTTAGCAATCAGCCCCAGCATTTT
cdr3_aa: CASSLQGLSNQPQHF
j_call: TRBJ1-5
clone_size: .
d_call: .
v_call: TRBV2

cdr3_nt: TGTGCCAGCAGCCGCGGGACAGGGGCTGGAAACACCATATATTTT
cdr3_aa: CASSRGTGAGNTIYF
j_call: TRBJ1-3
clone_size: once
d_call: TRBD1
v_call: TRBV25-1

cdr3_nt: TGTGCCAGCAGCTTAGTGGGGGGGGGCGCCGATGGCTACACCTTC
cdr3_aa: CASSLVGGGADGYTF
j_call: TRBJ1-2
clone_size: .
d_call: .
v_call: TRBV11-2

cdr3_nt: TGTGCCAGCAGCTTGGGCAGCATTACTGAAGCTTTCTTT
cdr3_aa: CASSLGSITEAFF
j_call: TRBJ1-1
clone_size: .
d_call: .
v_call: TRBV13

cdr3_nt: TGTGCCAGCAGTTCTAGACTAGCGGGCCTCTACGAGCAGTACTTC
cdr3_aa: CASSSRLAGLYEQYF
j_call: TRBJ2-7
clone_size: .
d_call: TRBD2
v_call: TRBV28